This TCR beta chain stems from a study of T cell repertoires in cytomegalovirus infection. A note on this clonotype: The target antigen is unknown.

TCRdb called the reads again in MiXCR, with one record for every CDR3 protein. The sample lists around 900,000 distinct CDR3 sequences; roughly 30% were seen once. Germline assignment: CDR1 MNHEY and CDR2 SMNVEV (reference sequence). V lost 2 bases, J lost 2 bases, and 6 bases stayed unmatched. The CDR3 has 16 residues. The source of this sequence is a human donor in good health (CMV status not recorded). Some clones in this sample may be carry-over from other donors' samples. This rearrangement joins TRBV27 to TRBJ2-1, with 7 nucleotides matching TRBD1. The sequencing here drew on cultured CD8+ T cells from PBMCs, taken from culture after CMV antigen stimulation. CDR3 bases: TGTGCCAGCAGTTTAAGTCGGACAGGCGCCTACAATGAGCAGTTCTTC. Its protein is CASSLSRTGAYNEQFF.